This passage covers 28 T cell receptor beta chains from one sample sequenced in a study of blood T cell repertoires in COVID-19. TCRdb keeps only in-frame clones here, not all; method: immunoSEQ multiplex PCR. This sample has under 150,000 clones; 84% occur once, and the top ten carry 3.9%. Specimen: PBMCs or T cells enriched from blood (not recorded which). Receptors were obtained from a man aged 45 to 65 in a cohort exposed to, infected with or recovered from COVID-19 (not recorded which).

The gene calls are TRBV11-2 and TRBJ1-5; 7 nucleotides align to TRBD1. This CDR3 region has 15 residues. V lost 1 base to trimming and J lost 4 bases; unmatched junction nucleotides: 4. Germline-derived CDR1 and CDR2 are SGHAT and FQNNGV. The CDR3 nucleotides read TGTGCCAGCAGCTTAGGACAGGGCGGTAATCAGCCCCAGCATTTT. This sequence encodes CASSLGQGGNQPQHF.

V is TRBV19 and J is TRBJ1-4; D possibly corresponds to TRBD1 (5 bases). CDR1 and CDR2 (germline): LNHDA, SQIVND (reference sequence). The V gene lost 4 bases and the J gene lost 8 bases, with 14 bases spanning the gap. The CDR3 loop spans 14 amino acids. CDR3 loop: CASSTGDLGEKLFF. CDR3 nucleotides: TGTGCCAGTAGTACGGGGGATCTGGGAGAAAAACTGTTTTTT.

The rearrangement uses TRBV5-1 and TRBJ1-2, with D unresolved. Germline V lookup: CDR1 SGHRS, CDR2 YFSETQ. The CDR3 is 16 amino acids. The V end was cut by 4 bases, the J end by 0 bases, with 16 bases between. CDR3 coding DNA: TGCGCCAGCAGCCTGCAACCAGGAAAAGCTAACTATGGCTACACCTTC. The encoded protein is CASSLQPGKANYGYTF.

The V gene is TRBV4-3, the J gene TRBJ1-1; D is unclear. In germline, CDR1 is LGHNA, CDR2 YSLEER. V lost 2 bases and J lost 4, with 8 bases in between. The CDR3 contains 13 residues. The CDR3 reads CASSQYKITEAFF. The CDR3 DNA sequence: TGCGCCAGCAGCCAATACAAGATCACTGAAGCTTTCTTT.

DNA of the CDR3: TGTGCCAGCAGCTTACCAGAGGACAGGGGGCATCAGCCCCAGCATTTT. Translating it yields CASSLPEDRGHQPQHF. The chain couples TRBV11-3 to TRBJ1-5; the match to TRBD1 covers 11 bases. Germline V gene lookup returns CDR1 SGHNT and CDR2 YENEEA. J gave up 5 bases and V 2 bases, and 5 bases lay outside the gene matches. The CDR3 is 16 amino acids.

The V call is TRBV7-9, the J call TRBJ1-5; TRBD1 is a possible D gene (6 bases). V gave up 5 bases and J gave up 4 bases, with 15 bases separating them. CDR3 length: 15 amino acids. Germline loops: CDR1 SEHNR, CDR2 FQNEAQ (reference sequence). CDR3 nucleotide sequence: TGTGCCAGCAGCAGGGGGGGGCAGTCAAATCAGCCCCAGCATTTT. Protein sequence: CASSRGGQSNQPQHF.

The rearrangement joins TRBV9 to TRBJ1-2, with 7 bases matching TRBD1. Trimming at V came to 5 bases and at J to 0 bases, leaving 10 bases not matched to a gene. This CDR3 is built from 16 residues. Per the germline V gene, CDR1 is SGDLS and CDR2 is YYNGEE. Here the CDR3 DNA reads TGTGCCAGCAGGTTTTTACCAGGGGGGTCTAACTATGGCTACACCTTC. As protein: CASRFLPGGSNYGYTF.

This clone has only one observation. The genes are TRBV10-3 and TRBJ2-7; D is unclear. The CDR3 contains 13 residues. Germline lookup yields CDR1 ENHRY and CDR2 SYGVKD. V was shortened by 0 bases and J by 3 bases, with 6 bases between the two germline ends. The CDR3 loop is CAISESNYYEQYF. The CDR3 nucleotides read TGTGCCATCAGTGAGTCAAACTACTACGAGCAGTACTTC.

This rearrangement joins TRBV30 to TRBJ2-1, with D unresolved. Germline lookup yields CDR1 GTSNPN and CDR2 SVGIG (reference sequence). V lost 0 bases, J lost 3 bases, and 6 bases lay in between. There are 13 residues in the CDR3. CDR3 amino acids: CAWSVQIYNEQFF. The CDR3, as DNA: TGTGCCTGGAGTGTACAGATCTACAATGAGCAGTTCTTC.

This sequence joins TRBV28 and TRBJ2-7; TRBD2 matches at 9 bases. With V trimmed by 2 bases and J by 0 bases, 5 bases remained unmatched. The CDR3 sequence is 16 residues long. Looked up from germline, CDR1 is MDHEN and CDR2 is SYDVKM. The CDR3 loop reads CASSLLAGLSSYEQYF. DNA for the CDR3: TGTGCCAGCAGTTTACTAGCGGGATTGAGCTCCTACGAGCAGTACTTC. Variable domain in full (rest from reference TRBV28 and TRBJ2-7): DVKVTQSSRYLVKRTGEKVFLECVQDMDHENMFWYRQDPGLGLRLIYFSYDVKMKEKGDIPEGYSVSREKKERFSLILESASTNQTSMYLCASSLLAGLSSYEQYFGPGTRLTVT.

J is TRBJ2-5 and V is TRBV11-2; 11 nucleotides align to TRBD2. Germline-derived CDR1 and CDR2 are SGHAT and FQNNGV. V was pared by 5 bases and J by 4 bases, with 3 bases of the junction left unmatched. The CDR3 totals 14 residues. This chain's CDR3 is CASSRTSGRETQYF. The CDR3 DNA is TGTGCCAGCAGCCGAACTAGCGGGAGAGAGACCCAGTACTTC. Drawing the rest from reference TRBV11-2 and TRBJ2-5, the complete variable domain is EAGVAQSPRYKIIEKRQSVAFWCNPISGHATLYWYQQILGQGPKLLIQFQNNGVVDDSQLPKDRFSAERLKGVDSTLKIQPAKLEDSAVYLCASSRTSGRETQYFGPGTRLLVL.

The V call is TRBV4-3, the J call TRBJ1-5, with 7 positions matching TRBD1. V lost 5 bases, J lost 5 bases, and 9 bases stayed unmatched. CDR3 length: 15 amino acids. Germline V lookup: CDR1 LGHNA, CDR2 YSLEER. The CDR3 sequence is CASSAHRDSYQPQHF. The CDR3 DNA reads TGCGCCAGCAGCGCACATCGGGACAGTTATCAGCCCCAGCATTTT.

This clone appeared once. This chain uses TRBV2 with TRBJ2-7; 9 positions agree with TRBD1. Germline CDR1 and CDR2: SNHLY and FYNNEI. The CDR3 totals 16 residues. Trimming at V came to 2 bases and at J to 2 bases, leaving 7 bases not matched to a gene. The DNA of the CDR3 is TGTGCCAGCAGTGAACTGGGGACAGGGTGGCCCTACGAGCAGTACTTC. As protein: CASSELGTGWPYEQYF.

This chain links TRBV5-1 with TRBJ2-1, with D possibly TRBD2 on 5 matching bases. The germline V gene encodes CDR1 SGHRS and CDR2 YFSETQ. The CDR3 totals 15 residues. Trimming pared 0 bases from V and 5 bases from J, leaving 12 bases between. The CDR3 DNA reads TGCGCCAGCAGCTTGGATGGTAGCGAGCACAATGAGCAGTTCTTC. This translates into CASSLDGSEHNEQFF.

This chain links TRBV4-1 with TRBJ1-4, with D tentatively TRBD1 (6 bases). Trimming shortened V by 0 bases and J by 8 bases, and 13 bases separated the two germline ends. There are 15 residues in the CDR3. CDR1 MGHRA and CDR2 YSYEKL come from the germline V gene. The CDR3 bases are TGCGCCAGCAGCCAAGACGCACAGGGAAGAGAAAAACTGTTTTTT. Its protein product is CASSQDAQGREKLFF.

The chain is built from TRBV11-2 and TRBJ1-2; a weak D match, TRBD1 (6 bases). Germline V gene sequence: CDR1 SGHAT, CDR2 FQNNGV. The CDR3 runs 18 residues. The V end was cut by 0 bases, the J end by 4 bases, with 21 bases between. The CDR3 loop reads CASSLDVARVAGAYGYTF. Written as DNA, the CDR3 is TGTGCCAGCAGCTTAGATGTGGCACGTGTGGCAGGGGCCTATGGCTACACCTTC.

This chain joins TRBV7-2 and TRBJ2-3, with D possibly being TRBD1 (6 bases). The germline V gene has CDR1 SGHTA and CDR2 FQGNSA. The CDR3 is 16 amino acids. Trimming pared 2 bases from V and 2 bases from J, leaving 14 bases between. This chain's CDR3 is CASSLPPDRPTDTQYF. In DNA form, the CDR3 reads TGTGCCAGCAGCTTACCCCCGGACAGACCCACAGATACGCAGTATTTT.

Of note for this clone: Other DNA sequences from this sample encode an identical CDR3 as well. The CDR3 sequence is CASSRNTEAFF. Written as DNA, the CDR3 is TGTGCCAGCAGTCGGAACACTGAAGCTTTCTTT. The chain employs TRBV28 and TRBJ1-1; D is unclear. CDR1 and CDR2 from the germline V gene are MDHEN and SYDVKM. This CDR3 has 11 residues. The ends were cut back, 5 bases at V and 1 base at J, with 2 bases in the middle.

In its sample, this clone was seen once. This chain uses TRBV3-1 (or the pseudogene TRBV3-2) with TRBJ1-4, with D maybe TRBD1 (5 bases). From germline, CDR1 is LGHDT and CDR2 YNNKEL (reference sequence). V was shortened by 7 bases and J by 8 bases, with 17 bases between the two germline ends. This CDR3 spans 14 amino acids. The CDR3 DNA follows: TGTGCCAGCACCTCAAGCGGGGGTGGGGAAAAACTGTTTTTT. Protein product: CASTSSGGGEKLFF.

This chain connects TRBV21-1 to TRBJ2-3; the table's TRBD2 call for D was not verified on the DNA. TRBV21-1 has pseudogene status. The CDR3 runs to 17 residues. The CDR3 DNA reads TGTGCCAGCAGCAAAAACCCCACTGCTAACCTCGGAGATACGCAGTATTTT. The encoded protein is CASSKNPTANLGDTQYF.

The rearrangement links TRBV4-2 to TRBJ2-7; 12 bases are a match to TRBD2. Unmatched junction bases numbered 0, after V lost 1 base and J lost 2 bases. Germline V gene lookup returns CDR1 LGHNA and CDR2 YNFKEQ. This CDR3 spans 15 amino acids. This chain's CDR3 is CASSQGLAGAYEQYF. CDR3 sequence (DNA): TGTGCCAGCAGCCAAGGACTAGCGGGAGCCTACGAGCAGTACTTC.

This clone showed up just a few times. V and J are TRBV24-1 and TRBJ2-1; 9 nucleotides agree with TRBD2. Per germline, CDR1 KGHDR and CDR2 SFDVKD. V shed 3 bases and J 3 bases; nucleotides not matched to a gene: 5. This CDR3 spans 16 amino acids. The CDR3: CATSDAAGGLYNEQFF. Here the CDR3 DNA reads TGTGCCACCAGTGATGCCGCGGGGGGGCTCTACAATGAGCAGTTCTTC.

This chain links TRBV23-1 with TRBJ1-5; possible D gene TRBD1, 6 bases. TRBV23-1 is recorded as an ORF, its role being uncertain. The CDR3 totals 18 residues. Trimming shortened V by 1 base and J by 2 bases, and 18 bases separated the two germline ends. CDR3: CASSQLGHPIGGNQPQHF. CDR3 bases: TGCGCCAGCAGTCAATTGGGACACCCGATCGGGGGCAATCAGCCCCAGCATTTT.

This chain links TRBV6-1 with TRBJ1-4; TRBD1 matches 11 bases. CDR1 and CDR2 from the germline V gene are MNHNS and SASEGT. The trim removed 2 bases at V and 8 bases at J, leaving 7 bases unmatched. The CDR3 is 16 residues long. The DNA for the CDR3 is TGTGCCAGCAGTGAATGGTGGACAGGGGGCCGAGAAAAACTGTTTTTT. It is translated as CASSEWWTGGREKLFF.

The chain has TRBV21-1 and TRBJ1-4. TRBV21-1 is noted as a pseudogene. This CDR3 has 14 amino acids. This chain's CDR3 is CASIILEKKWKLFF. The CDR3 DNA is TGTGCCAGCATAATTTTAGAGAAAAAGTGGAAACTGTTTTTT.

The chain has TRBV29-1 and TRBJ2-3; a possible D gene is TRBD2 (5 bases). Trimming stripped 4 bases from V and 2 bases from J, with 10 bases between. The CDR3 runs to 13 residues. Germline V gives CDR1 SQVTM, CDR2 ANQGSEA. CDR3 nucleotides: TGCAGCGTTGGTGGGAGAACCACAGATACGCAGTATTTT. This sequence encodes CSVGGRTTDTQYF.

The chain joins TRBV28 to TRBJ1-2; unclear D gene. CDR1 and CDR2 (germline): MDHEN, SYDVKM. V lost 5 bases and J lost 4, with 11 bases in between. This CDR3 region has 13 residues. In DNA form, the CDR3 reads TGTGCCAGCAGTAAACATGGACTCTATGGCTACACCTTC. Translated, it gives CASSKHGLYGYTF.

This rearrangement joins TRBV3-1 (or the pseudogene TRBV3-2) to TRBJ2-3; D gene unclear. This CDR3 is built from 16 residues. Trimming shortened V by 0 bases and J by 1 base, and 11 bases separated the two germline ends. Germline CDR1 LGHDT, CDR2 YNNKEL (reference sequence). CDR3 bases: TGTGCCAGCAGCCAAGAGGCTGTGGTTCGCACAGATACGCAGTATTTT. It translates to CASSQEAVVRTDTQYF.